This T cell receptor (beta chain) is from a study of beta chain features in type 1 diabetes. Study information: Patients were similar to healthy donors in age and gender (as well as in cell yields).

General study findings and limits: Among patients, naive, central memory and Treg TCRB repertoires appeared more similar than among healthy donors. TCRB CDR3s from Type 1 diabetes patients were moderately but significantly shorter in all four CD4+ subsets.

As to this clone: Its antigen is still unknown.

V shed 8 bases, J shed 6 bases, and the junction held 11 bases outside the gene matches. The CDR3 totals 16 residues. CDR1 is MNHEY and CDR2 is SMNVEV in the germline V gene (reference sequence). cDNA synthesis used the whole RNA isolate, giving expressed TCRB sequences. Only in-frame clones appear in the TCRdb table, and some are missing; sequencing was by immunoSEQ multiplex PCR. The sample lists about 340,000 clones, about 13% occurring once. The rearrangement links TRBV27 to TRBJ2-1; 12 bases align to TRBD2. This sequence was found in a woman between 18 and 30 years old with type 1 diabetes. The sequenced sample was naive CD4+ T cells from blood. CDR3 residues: CASLPLLAGGLNEQFF. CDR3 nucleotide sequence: TGTGCCAGCCTCCCCCTCCTAGCGGGAGGGCTCAATGAGCAGTTCTTC.